This T cell receptor (beta chain) was obtained from a study of PD-1 blockade in classical Hodgkin lymphoma. Study-level information: Nivolumab dosed at 3 mg/kg went to patients intravenously every 2 weeks. Whole-study findings and limits: With respect to the repertoire differences, their causes, possibly disease activity or prior therapy, remain undefined. Newly diagnosed patients had baseline TCR diversity that was reportedly lower than that of healthy donors. Unlike CD8+ TCR diversity, which did not rise significantly by C4D1, CD4+ TCR diversity did.

Here immunoSEQ multiplex PCR was the method, and the copy in TCRdb shows in-frame clones only, minus some. The sample includes 100,000 to 120,000 clones, 70% to 90% of them seen just once. Note on this clone: What it recognizes is unknown.

The CDR3 is 15 residues long. The V and J ends lost 3 bases and 3 bases respectively, with 15 bases between them. Per the germline V gene, CDR1 is SGHAT and CDR2 is FQNNGV. Every patient experienced relapse after autologous stem cell transplantation, and brentuximab vedotin exposure varied. The rearrangement uses TRBV11-2 and TRBJ2-7; D possibly corresponds to TRBD1 (5 bases). Source: peripheral blood mononuclear cells (PBMCs), taken before the second cycle of nivolumab. This receptor was obtained from a human donor with classical Hodgkin lymphoma. Here the CDR3 reads CASSLSWGSLYEQYF. The CDR3, as DNA: TGTGCCAGCAGCTTGTCGTGGGGCTCTCTCTACGAGCAGTACTTC.